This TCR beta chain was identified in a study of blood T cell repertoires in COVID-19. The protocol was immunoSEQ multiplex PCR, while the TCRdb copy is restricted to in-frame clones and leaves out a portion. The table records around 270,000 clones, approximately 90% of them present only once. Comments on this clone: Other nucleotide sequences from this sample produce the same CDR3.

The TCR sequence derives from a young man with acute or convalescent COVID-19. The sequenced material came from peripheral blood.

The CDR3 sequence: CASSLGDSSYEQYF. The CDR3 DNA reads TGCGCCAGCAGCCTCGGGGACAGCTCCTACGAGCAGTACTTC. The rearrangement links TRBV5-1 to TRBJ2-7; 7 bases agree with TRBD1. Germline-derived CDR1 and CDR2 are SGHRS and YFSETQ. The CDR3 has 14 residues. J gave up 0 bases and V 4 bases, and 4 bases lay outside the gene matches. Complete variable domain (other parts from reference TRBV5-1 and TRBJ2-7): KAGVTQTPRYLIKTRGQQVTLSCSPISGHRSVSWYQQTPGQGLQFLFEYFSETQRNKGNFPGRFSGRQFSNSRSEMNVSTLELGDSALYLCASSLGDSSYEQYFGPGTRLTVT.